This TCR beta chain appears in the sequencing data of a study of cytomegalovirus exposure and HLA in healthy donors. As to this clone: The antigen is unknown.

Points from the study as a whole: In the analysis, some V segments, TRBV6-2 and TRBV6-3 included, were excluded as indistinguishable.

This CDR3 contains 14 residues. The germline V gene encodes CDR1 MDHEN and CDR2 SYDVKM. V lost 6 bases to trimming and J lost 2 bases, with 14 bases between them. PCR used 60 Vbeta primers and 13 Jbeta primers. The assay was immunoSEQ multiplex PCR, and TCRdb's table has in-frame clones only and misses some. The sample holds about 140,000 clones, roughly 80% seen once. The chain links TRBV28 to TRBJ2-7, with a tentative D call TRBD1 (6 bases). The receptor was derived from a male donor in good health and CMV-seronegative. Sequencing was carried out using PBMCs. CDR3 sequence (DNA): TGTGCCAGCAGGAACCGGGACACCACCTACGAGCAGTACTTC. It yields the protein CASRNRDTTYEQYF.